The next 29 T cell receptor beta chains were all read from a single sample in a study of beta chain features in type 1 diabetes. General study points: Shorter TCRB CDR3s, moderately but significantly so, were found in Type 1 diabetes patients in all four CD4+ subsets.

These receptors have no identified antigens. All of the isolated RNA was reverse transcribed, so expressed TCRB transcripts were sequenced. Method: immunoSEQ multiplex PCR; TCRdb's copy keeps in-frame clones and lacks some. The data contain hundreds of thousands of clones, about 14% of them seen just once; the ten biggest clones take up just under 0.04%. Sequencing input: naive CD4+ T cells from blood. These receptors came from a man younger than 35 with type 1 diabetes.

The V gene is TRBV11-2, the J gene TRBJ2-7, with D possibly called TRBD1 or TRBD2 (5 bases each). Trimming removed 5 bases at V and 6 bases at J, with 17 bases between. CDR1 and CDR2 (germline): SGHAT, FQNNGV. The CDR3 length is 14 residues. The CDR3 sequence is CASSHTGWGSEQYF. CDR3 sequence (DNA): TGTGCCAGCAGCCACACGGGATGGGGGTCCGAGCAGTACTTC.

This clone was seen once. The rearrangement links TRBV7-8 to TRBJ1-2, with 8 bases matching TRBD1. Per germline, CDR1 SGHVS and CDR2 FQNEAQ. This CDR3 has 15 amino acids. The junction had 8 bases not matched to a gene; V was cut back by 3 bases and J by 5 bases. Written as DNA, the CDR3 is TGTGCCAGCAGCTTCGGGACAGGAAACAATTATGGCTACACCTTC. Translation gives CASSFGTGNNYGYTF.

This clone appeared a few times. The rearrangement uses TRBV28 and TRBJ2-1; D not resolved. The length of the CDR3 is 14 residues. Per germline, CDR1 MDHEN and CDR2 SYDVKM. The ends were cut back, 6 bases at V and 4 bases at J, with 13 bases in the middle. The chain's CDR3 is CASSPGLFYNEQFF. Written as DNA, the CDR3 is TGTGCCAGCAGCCCGGGCCTCTTTTACAATGAGCAGTTCTTC.

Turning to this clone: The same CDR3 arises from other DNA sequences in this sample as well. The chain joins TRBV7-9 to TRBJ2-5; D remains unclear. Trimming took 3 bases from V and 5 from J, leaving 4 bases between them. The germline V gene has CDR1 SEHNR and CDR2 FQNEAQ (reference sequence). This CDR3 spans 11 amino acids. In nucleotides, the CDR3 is TGTGCCAGCAGCTTTAGCGAGACCCAGTACTTC. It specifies CASSFSETQYF.

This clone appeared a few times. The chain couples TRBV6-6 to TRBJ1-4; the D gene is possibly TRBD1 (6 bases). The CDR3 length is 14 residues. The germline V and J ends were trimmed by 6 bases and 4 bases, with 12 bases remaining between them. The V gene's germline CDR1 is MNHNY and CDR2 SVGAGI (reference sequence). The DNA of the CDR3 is TGTGCCAGCAGCTCGACAGGTTTTAATGAAAAACTGTTTTTT. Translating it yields CASSSTGFNEKLFF.

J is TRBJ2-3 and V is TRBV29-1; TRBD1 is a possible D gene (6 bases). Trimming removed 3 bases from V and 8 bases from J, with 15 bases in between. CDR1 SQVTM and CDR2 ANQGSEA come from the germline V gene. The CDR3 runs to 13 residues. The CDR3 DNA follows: TGCAGCGTTGAGGGCAGGGGCCTACCTACGCAGTATTTT. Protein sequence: CSVEGRGLPTQYF.

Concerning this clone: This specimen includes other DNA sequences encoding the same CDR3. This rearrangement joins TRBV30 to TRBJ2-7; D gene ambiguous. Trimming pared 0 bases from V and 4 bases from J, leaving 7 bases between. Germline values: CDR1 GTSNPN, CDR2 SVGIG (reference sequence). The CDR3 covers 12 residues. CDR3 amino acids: CAWSVGSYEQYF. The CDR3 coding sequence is TGTGCCTGGAGTGTAGGCTCTTACGAGCAGTACTTC.

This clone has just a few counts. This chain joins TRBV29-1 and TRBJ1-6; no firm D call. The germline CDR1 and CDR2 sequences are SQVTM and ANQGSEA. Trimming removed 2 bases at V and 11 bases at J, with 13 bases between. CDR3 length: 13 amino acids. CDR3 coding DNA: TGCAGCGTTGAATTGGGCCCCAATGCACCCCTCCACTTT. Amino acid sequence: CSVELGPNAPLHF.

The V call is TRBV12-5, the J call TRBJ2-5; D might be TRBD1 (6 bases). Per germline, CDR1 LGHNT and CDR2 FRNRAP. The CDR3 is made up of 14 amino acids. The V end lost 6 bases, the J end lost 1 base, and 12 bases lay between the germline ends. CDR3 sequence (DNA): TGTGCTAGTGGCCTAGGACAGTCCCAAGAGACCCAGTACTTC. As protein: CASGLGQSQETQYF.

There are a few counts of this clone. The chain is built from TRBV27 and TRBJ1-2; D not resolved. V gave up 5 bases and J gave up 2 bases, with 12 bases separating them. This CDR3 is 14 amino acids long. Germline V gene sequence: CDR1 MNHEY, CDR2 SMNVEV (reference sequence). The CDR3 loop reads CASSAQQRNYGYTF. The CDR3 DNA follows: TGTGCCAGCAGTGCCCAACAGAGGAACTATGGCTACACCTTC.

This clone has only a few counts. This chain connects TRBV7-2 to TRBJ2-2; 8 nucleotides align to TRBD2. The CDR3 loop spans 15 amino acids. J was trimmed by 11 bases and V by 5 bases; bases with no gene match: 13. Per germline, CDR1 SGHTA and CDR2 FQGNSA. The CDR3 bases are TGTGCCAGCAGCCCCCTCCCGGGGGGGTCCCGAGAGCTGTTTTTT. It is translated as CASSPLPGGSRELFF.

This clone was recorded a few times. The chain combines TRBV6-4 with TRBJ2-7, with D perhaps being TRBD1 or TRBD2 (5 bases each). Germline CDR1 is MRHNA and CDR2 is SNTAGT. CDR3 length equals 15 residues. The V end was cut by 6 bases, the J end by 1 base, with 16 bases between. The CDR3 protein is CASSLGRQTSYEQYF. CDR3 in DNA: TGTGCCAGCAGCCTAGGGAGACAGACTTCCTACGAGCAGTACTTC.

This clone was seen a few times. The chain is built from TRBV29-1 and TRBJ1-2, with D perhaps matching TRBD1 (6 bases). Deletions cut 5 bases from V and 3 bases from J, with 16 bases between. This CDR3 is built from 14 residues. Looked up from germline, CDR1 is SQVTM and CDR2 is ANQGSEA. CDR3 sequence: CSVTRDIIDYGYTF. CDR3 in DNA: TGCAGCGTTACCCGGGACATTATTGACTATGGCTACACCTTC. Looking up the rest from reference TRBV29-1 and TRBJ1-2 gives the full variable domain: SAVISQKPSRDICQRGTSLTIQCQVDSQVTMMFWYRQQPGQSLTLIATANQGSEATYESGFVIDKFPISRPNLTFSTLTVSNMSPEDSSIYLCSVTRDIIDYGYTFGSGTRLTVV.

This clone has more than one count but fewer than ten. DNA of the CDR3: TGTGCCAGCAGTAGGGACAGGGGGATACGCGAGCAGTACTTC. Translating it yields CASSRDRGIREQYF. The chain joins TRBV7-3 to TRBJ2-7, with TRBD1 identical over 11 bases. The CDR3 has 14 amino acids. The V gene end was trimmed by 6 bases and the J gene end by 6 bases; junction bases not matched to a gene: 7. CDR1 and CDR2 from the germline V gene are SGHTA and FQGTGA.

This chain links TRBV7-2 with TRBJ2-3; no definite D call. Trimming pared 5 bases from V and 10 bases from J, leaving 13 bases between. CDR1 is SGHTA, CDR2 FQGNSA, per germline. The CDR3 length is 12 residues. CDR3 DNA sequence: TGTGCCAGCAGCCTGGAGTCCGGCCCGCAGTATTTT. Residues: CASSLESGPQYF.

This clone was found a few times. The CDR3 is CASSVTSGQETQYF. In DNA, the CDR3 is TGTGCCAGCAGCGTGACTAGCGGGCAAGAGACCCAGTACTTC. The J gene is TRBJ2-5, the V gene TRBV7-9; 10 nucleotides align to TRBD2. From germline, CDR1 is SEHNR and CDR2 FQNEAQ (reference sequence). The V gene end was trimmed by 5 bases and the J gene end by 2 bases; junction bases not matched to a gene: 2. This CDR3 has 14 amino acids.

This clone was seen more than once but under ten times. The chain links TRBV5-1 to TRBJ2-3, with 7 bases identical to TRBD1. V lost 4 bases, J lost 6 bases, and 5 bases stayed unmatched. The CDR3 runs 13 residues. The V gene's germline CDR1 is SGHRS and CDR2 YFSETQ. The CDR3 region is CASSPGTADTQYF. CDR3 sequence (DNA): TGCGCCAGCAGCCCAGGGACAGCGGATACGCAGTATTTT.

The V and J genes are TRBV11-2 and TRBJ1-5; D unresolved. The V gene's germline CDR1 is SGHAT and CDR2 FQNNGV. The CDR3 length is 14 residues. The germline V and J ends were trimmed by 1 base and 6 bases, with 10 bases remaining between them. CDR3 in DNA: TGTGCCAGCAGCTTAGGGATAAGCGGTCAGCCCCAGCATTTT. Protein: CASSLGISGQPQHF. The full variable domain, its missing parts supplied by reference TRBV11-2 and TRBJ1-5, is EAGVAQSPRYKIIEKRQSVAFWCNPISGHATLYWYQQILGQGPKLLIQFQNNGVVDDSQLPKDRFSAERLKGVDSTLKIQPAKLEDSAVYLCASSLGISGQPQHFGDGTRLSIL.

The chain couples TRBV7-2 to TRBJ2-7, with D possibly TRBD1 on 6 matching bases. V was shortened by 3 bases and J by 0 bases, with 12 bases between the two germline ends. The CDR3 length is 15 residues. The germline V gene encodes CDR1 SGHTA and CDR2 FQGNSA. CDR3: CASSFYRESSYEQYF. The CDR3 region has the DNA TGTGCCAGCAGCTTCTACAGGGAGAGCTCCTACGAGCAGTACTTC. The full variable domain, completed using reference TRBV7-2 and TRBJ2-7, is GAGVSQSPSNKVTEKGKDVELRCDPISGHTALYWYRQSLGQGLEFLIYFQGNSAPDKSGLPSDRFSAERTGGSVSTLTIQRTQQEDSAVYLCASSFYRESSYEQYFGPGTRLTVT.

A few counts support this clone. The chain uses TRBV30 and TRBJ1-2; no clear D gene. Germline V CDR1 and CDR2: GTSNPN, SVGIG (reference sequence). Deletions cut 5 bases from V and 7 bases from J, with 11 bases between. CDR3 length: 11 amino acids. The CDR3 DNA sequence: TGTGCCTGGGGAGCATGGGGTGGCTACACCTTC. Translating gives CAWGAWGGYTF.

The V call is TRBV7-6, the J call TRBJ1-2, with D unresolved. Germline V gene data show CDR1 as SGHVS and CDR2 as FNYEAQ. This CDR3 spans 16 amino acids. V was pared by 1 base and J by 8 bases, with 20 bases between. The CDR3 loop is CASSLGQASLAWGYTF. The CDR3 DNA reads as TGTGCCAGCAGCTTAGGTCAGGCCTCTCTCGCCTGGGGCTACACCTTC.

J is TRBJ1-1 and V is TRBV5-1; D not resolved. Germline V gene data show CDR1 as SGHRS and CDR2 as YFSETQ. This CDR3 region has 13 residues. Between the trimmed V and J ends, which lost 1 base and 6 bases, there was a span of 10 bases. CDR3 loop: CASSLTVEAEAFF. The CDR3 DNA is TGCGCCAGCAGCTTGACGGTGGAGGCTGAAGCTTTCTTT. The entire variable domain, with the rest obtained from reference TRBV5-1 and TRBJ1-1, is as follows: KAGVTQTPRYLIKTRGQQVTLSCSPISGHRSVSWYQQTPGQGLQFLFEYFSETQRNKGNFPGRFSGRQFSNSRSEMNVSTLELGDSALYLCASSLTVEAEAFFGQGTRLTVV.

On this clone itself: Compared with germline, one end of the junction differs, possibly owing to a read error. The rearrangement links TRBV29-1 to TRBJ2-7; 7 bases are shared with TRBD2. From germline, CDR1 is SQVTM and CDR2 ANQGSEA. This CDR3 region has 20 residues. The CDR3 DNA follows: TGCAGCGTTCAAGATCTTGGGGGGGAGGTTGATGTGGGAATTTCCTACGAGCAGTACTTC. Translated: CSVQDLGGEVDVGISYEQYF.

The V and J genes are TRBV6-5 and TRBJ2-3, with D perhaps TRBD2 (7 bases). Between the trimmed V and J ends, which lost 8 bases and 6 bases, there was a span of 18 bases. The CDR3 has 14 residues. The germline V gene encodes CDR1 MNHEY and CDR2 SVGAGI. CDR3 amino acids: CASQGTGGGDTQYF. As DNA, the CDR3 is TGTGCCAGCCAGGGGACTGGCGGGGGTGATACGCAGTATTTT.

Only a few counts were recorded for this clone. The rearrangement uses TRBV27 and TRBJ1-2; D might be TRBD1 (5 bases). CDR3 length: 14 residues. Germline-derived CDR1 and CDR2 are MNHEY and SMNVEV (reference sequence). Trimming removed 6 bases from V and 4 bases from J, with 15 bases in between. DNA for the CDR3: TGTGCCAGCAGCCCTTTTTCCGGGACCTATGGCTACACCTTC. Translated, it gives CASSPFSGTYGYTF.

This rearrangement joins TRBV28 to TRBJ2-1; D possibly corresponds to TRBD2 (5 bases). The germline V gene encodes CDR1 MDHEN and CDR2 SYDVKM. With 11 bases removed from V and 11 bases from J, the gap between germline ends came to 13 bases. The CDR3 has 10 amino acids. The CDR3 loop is CAGGASQQFF. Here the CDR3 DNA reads TGTGCCGGAGGTGCCAGTCAGCAGTTCTTC. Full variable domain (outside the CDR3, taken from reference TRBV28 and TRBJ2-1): DVKVTQSSRYLVKRTGEKVFLECVQDMDHENMFWYRQDPGLGLRLIYFSYDVKMKEKGDIPEGYSVSREKKERFSLILESASTNQTSMYLCAGGASQQFFGPGTRLTVL.

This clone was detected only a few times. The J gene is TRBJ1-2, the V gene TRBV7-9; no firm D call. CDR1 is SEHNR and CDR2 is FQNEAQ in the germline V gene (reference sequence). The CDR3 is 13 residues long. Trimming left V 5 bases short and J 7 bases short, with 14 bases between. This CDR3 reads CASSVDHLGGYTF. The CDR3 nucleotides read TGTGCCAGCAGCGTCGACCATCTGGGTGGCTACACCTTC.

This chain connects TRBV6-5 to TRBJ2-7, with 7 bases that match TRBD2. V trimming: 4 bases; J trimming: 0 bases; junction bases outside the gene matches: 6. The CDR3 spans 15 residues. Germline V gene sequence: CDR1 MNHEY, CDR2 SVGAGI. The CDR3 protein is CASSSPGRSSYEQYF. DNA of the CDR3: TGTGCCAGCAGTTCCCCCGGGAGGAGCTCCTACGAGCAGTACTTC.

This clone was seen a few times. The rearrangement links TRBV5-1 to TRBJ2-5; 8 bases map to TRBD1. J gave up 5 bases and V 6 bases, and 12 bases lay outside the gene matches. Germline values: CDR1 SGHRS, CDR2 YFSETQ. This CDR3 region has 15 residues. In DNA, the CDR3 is TGCGCCAGCACCCGGACAGGGAGCTTGGTGGAGACCCAGTACTTC. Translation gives CASTRTGSLVETQYF.